This T cell receptor (beta chain) was captured in a study of CD4+ T cells in melanoma. General study points: CD8+ T cell, macrophage and B cell function reportedly correlated with neoantigen-specific CD4+ T cells. Reportedly, melanoma neoantigen-specific CD4+ T cells showed varied differentiation states.

Turning to this clone: Its antigen is not known.

TCRdb's copy holds only in-frame clones and misses some; the assay was immunoSEQ multiplex PCR. Among about 120,000 clones listed, approximately 90% were seen once. The germline gives CDR1 SGHTA, CDR2 FQGTGA. The CDR3 is 15 amino acids. Trimming took off 1 base at V and 7 bases at J, with 14 bases between the two ends. This chain uses TRBV7-3 with TRBJ2-1; D gene ambiguous. This TCR derives from a human donor with melanoma. The sample consisted of peripheral blood. CDR3 in DNA: TGTGCCAGCAGCTTAAGCGGCCAGCGCCAAAATGAGCAGTTCTTC. This gives the protein CASSLSGQRQNEQFF.